There are a few counts of the clone carrying this T cell receptor beta chain. The antigen remains undetermined. The record originates from a study of CD8 T cells in Susac syndrome. TCR beta sequencing covered blood CD8+ and CD4+ T cells. The multiple sclerosis control group comprised treatment-naive patients with stable or active relapsing-remitting disease. TEMRA cells were enriched by FACS, while CD8+ and CD4+ T cells were obtained through a negative isolation that was performed magnetically. Study-wide results and caveats: The study admitted that it had a relatively small number of individuals in its TCR sequencing and HLA analysis.

The length of the CDR3 is 16 residues. V gave up 6 bases and J gave up 1 base, with 21 bases separating them. The germline V gene has CDR1 SQVTM and CDR2 ANQGSEA. An input of about 0.5 to 1 ug of RNA was subjected to reverse transcription using random hexamers. TCRdb used MiXCR to reprocess the immunoSEQ multiplex PCR reads, holding one entry per CDR3 protein. The data show around 180,000 distinct CDR3 sequences, approximately 93% seen once. The sequenced material came from CD4+ T cells from PBMCs. The sequence was obtained from a human donor with multiple sclerosis. V is TRBV29-1 and J is TRBJ1-1; the D gene is possibly TRBD1 (6 bases). CDR3 amino acids: CSVVSLRGQQNTEAFF. The DNA of the CDR3 is TGCAGCGTCGTTAGCCTCAGAGGACAGCAGAACACTGAAGCTTTCTTT.